Listed below are T cell receptor beta chains from one sample, sequenced in a study of T cells in localized non-small cell lung cancer. The protocol was immunoSEQ multiplex PCR, while the TCRdb copy is restricted to in-frame clones and leaves out a portion. The top ten clones hold 11% to 15% of a sample with 1,000 or so clones, 35% to 40% of them seen once. This material consisted of normal lung tissue next to the tumor, taken before any cancer treatment. The receptors were sampled from a man aged 40 to 69 with stage III lung adenocarcinoma. Each CDR3 is given with its conserved first and last residue. The order of the fields is D gene, V gene, J gene, CDR3 protein. D genes are given only for firm matches.

>NA|TRBV9|TRBJ1-1
CASEDGRDTEAFF
>NA|TRBV19|TRBJ1-5
CASSGGTNQPQHF
>NA|TRBV19|TRBJ1-5
CASSRGELSNQPQHF
>NA|TRBV9|TRBJ2-7
CASSLWGAPRDEQYF
>NA|TRBV30|TRBJ2-1
CAWSMRNNEQFF
>NA|TRBV6-8|TRBJ2-2
CASSYQRTNTGELFF
>TRBD2|TRBV11-3|TRBJ2-5
CASKRTSGSKETQYF
>NA|TRBV23-1|TRBJ2-1
CASSPSTSSYNEQFF
>TRBD1|TRBV6-8|TRBJ1-6
CASSRLPGQGAKNSPLHF
>NA|TRBV11-3|TRBJ2-2
CASAGDSRSGELFF
>NA|TRBV10-3|TRBJ1-1
CAISESRNTEAFF
>NA|TRBV28|TRBJ2-7
CASSPLNSYEQYF
>NA|TRBV4-1|TRBJ1-2
CASSFTSEEYGYTF
>TRBD2|TRBV18|TRBJ2-5
CASSRTSGGQETQYF
>NA|TRBV9|TRBJ1-5
CASRQSNQPQHF
>TRBD2|TRBV11-3|TRBJ2-2
CASSPSGGVNTGELFF
>NA|TRBV29-1|TRBJ2-1
CSVVPGPGSYNEQFF
>NA|TRBV6-8|TRBJ2-1
CASRMGGPYNEQFF
>NA|TRBV18|TRBJ2-5
CASSPRAGQETQYF
>NA|TRBV18|TRBJ1-2
CASSRDDYGYTF
>TRBD1|TRBV19|TRBJ1-5
CASSSTGGLGQPQHF
>NA|TRBV2|TRBJ1-5
CASSERDTRNQPQHF
>NA|TRBV28|TRBJ1-2
CASSFQSRGYTF
>NA|TRBV11-3|TRBJ1-1
CASSLGDEGLNTEAFF
>TRBD2|TRBV9|TRBJ2-5
CASSPSGTNEETQYF
>NA|TRBV14|TRBJ1-1
CASSQGRDWGEAFF
>TRBD2|TRBV11-3|TRBJ2-7
CASSPWTSGGAIEQYF
>NA|TRBV14|TRBJ2-3
CASSQVQPRTDTQYF
>NA|TRBV6-8|TRBJ2-1
CASSWSRQAEQFF
>NA|TRBV30|TRBJ2-7
CAWNSYKGQYF
>TRBD2|TRBV11-3|TRBJ2-4
CASSSRGTAKNIQYF
>NA|TRBV12-5|TRBJ1-1
CASGLVGGANTEAFF
>NA|TRBV11-3|TRBJ1-5
CASSLVSGGGQPQHF
>TRBD1|TRBV11-3|TRBJ2-5
CASSSRDRGKETQYF
>NA|TRBV19|TRBJ1-6
CASSPGTDSPLHF
>NA|TRBV27|TRBJ2-1
CASSISTGTPEFF
>NA|TRBV6-7|TRBJ1-4
CASSLSPLGYEKLFF
>NA|TRBV29-1|TRBJ2-1
CSGLAAVYNEQFF
>NA|TRBV30|TRBJ2-1
CAWSSGKLNEQFF
>NA|TRBV5-1|TRBJ2-1
CASSLGGVRDNEQFF
>NA|TRBV11-3|TRBJ2-7
CASSLQPGSYEQYF
>TRBD2|TRBV19|TRBJ2-1
CASSVGLAGVKNEQFF
>TRBD1|TRBV10-3|TRBJ1-1
CAISESDRGMNTEAFF
>NA|TRBV11-3|TRBJ1-1
CASSLVGEGNTEAFF
>NA|TRBV30|TRBJ2-2
CAWQGNTGELFF
>TRBD2|TRBV30|TRBJ2-3
CAWSTSGGALGTQYF
>TRBD1|TRBV6-7|TRBJ1-5
CASSSWGTGTGSQPQHF
>TRBD2|TRBV6-8|TRBJ2-1
CASSYGLEANEQFF
>TRBD1|TRBV6-8|TRBJ1-3
CASSPAPGQGHDGNTIYF
>NA|TRBV18|TRBJ1-1
CASSPRGGRPYMNTEAFF
>TRBD1|TRBV19|TRBJ1-4
CASSPGTATNEKLFF